Following are 2 T cell receptor beta chains from one sample sequenced in a study of blood T cells in healthy people across ages. A second about 7 to 11 cycle PCR used barcoded and J-beta primers. TCRdb reprocessed the 5' RACE reads via MiXCR and lists one record per CDR3 protein. Of about 580,000 distinct CDR3 sequences detected, around 48% appear once; the ten largest clones hold about 22%. Sequenced input: blood. These receptors were collected from an older man in good health.

The chain joins TRBV7-2 to TRBJ1-2; D is unresolved. Germline V gives CDR1 SGHTA, CDR2 FQGNSA. V was shortened by 2 bases and J by 4 bases, with 17 bases between the two germline ends. This CDR3 spans 16 amino acids. CDR3 bases: TGTGCCAGCAGCTTAACCCGACCGGGGTCGAGCTATGGCTACACCTTC. It translates to CASSLTRPGSSYGYTF.

In this sample, this clonotype turned up a few times. V is TRBV5-1 and J is TRBJ1-1, with D maybe TRBD1 (6 bases). Trimming took 5 bases from V and 5 from J, leaving 13 bases between them. From germline, CDR1 is SGHRS and CDR2 YFSETQ. This CDR3 contains 13 residues. DNA for the CDR3: TGCGCCAGCAGTTCTGGAGGGGGTACTGAAGCTTTCTTT. It is translated as CASSSGGGTEAFF. Combining the CDR3 with reference TRBV5-1 and TRBJ1-1 gives the whole variable domain KAGVTQTPRYLIKTRGQQVTLSCSPISGHRSVSWYQQTPGQGLQFLFEYFSETQRNKGNFPGRFSGRQFSNSRSEMNVSTLELGDSALYLCASSSGGGTEAFFGQGTRLTVV.